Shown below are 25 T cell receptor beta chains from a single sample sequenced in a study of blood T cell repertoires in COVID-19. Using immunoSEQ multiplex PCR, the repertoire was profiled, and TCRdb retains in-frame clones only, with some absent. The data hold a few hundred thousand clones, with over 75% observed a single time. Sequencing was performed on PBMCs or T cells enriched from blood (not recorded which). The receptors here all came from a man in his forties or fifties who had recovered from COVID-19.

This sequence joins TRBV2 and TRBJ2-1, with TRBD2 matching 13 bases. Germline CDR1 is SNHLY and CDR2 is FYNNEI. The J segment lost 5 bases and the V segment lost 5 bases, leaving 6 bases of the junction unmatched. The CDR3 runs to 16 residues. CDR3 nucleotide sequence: TGTGCCAGCAGTCAGTTCGGGACTAGCGGGAACAATGAGCAGTTCTTC. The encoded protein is CASSQFGTSGNNEQFF.

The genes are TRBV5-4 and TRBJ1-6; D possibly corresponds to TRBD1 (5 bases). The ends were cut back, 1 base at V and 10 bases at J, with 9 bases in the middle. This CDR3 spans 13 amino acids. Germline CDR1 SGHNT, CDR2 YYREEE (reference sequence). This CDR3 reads CASSLLGQSPLHF. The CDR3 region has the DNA TGTGCCAGCAGCTTGTTGGGGCAATCACCCCTCCACTTT.

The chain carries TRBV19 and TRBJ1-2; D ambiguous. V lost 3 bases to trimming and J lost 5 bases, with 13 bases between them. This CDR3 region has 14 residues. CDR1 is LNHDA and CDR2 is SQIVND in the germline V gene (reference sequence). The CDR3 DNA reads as TGTGCCAGTAGTATGGTAGATAGTTTTTATGGCTACACCTTC. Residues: CASSMVDSFYGYTF. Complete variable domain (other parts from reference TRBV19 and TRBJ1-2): DGGITQSPKYLFRKEGQNVTLSCEQNLNHDAMYWYRQDPGQGLRLIYYSQIVNDFQKGDIAEGYSVSREKKESFPLTVTSAQKNPTAFYLCASSMVDSFYGYTFGSGTRLTVV.

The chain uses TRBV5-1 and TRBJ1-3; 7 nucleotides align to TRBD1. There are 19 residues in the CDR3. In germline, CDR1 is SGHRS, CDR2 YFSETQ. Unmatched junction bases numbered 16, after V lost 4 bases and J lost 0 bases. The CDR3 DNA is TGCGCCAGCAGCATTGCTCCCAGGACAGGCCAATTCTCTGGAAACACCATATATTTT. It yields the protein CASSIAPRTGQFSGNTIYF.

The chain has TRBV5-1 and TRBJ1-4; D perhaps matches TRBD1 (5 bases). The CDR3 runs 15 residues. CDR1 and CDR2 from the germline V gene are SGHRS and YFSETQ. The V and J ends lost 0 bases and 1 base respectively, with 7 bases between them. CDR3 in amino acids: CASSLADKTNEKLFF. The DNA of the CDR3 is TGCGCCAGCAGCTTGGCGGACAAAACTAATGAAAAACTGTTTTTT.

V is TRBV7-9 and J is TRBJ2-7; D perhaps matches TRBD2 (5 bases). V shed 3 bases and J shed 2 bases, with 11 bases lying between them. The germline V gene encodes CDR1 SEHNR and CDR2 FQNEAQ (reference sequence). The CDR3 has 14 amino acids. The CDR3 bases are TGTGCCAGCAGCTTTGGAGGAGGTCCCTACGAGCAGTACTTC. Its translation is CASSFGGGPYEQYF.

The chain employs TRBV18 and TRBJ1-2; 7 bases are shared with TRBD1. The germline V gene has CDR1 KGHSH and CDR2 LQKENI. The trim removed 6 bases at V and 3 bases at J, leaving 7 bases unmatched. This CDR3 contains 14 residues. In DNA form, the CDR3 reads TGTGCCAGCTCCCCCACAGGGGACCACTATGGCTACACCTTC. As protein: CASSPTGDHYGYTF.

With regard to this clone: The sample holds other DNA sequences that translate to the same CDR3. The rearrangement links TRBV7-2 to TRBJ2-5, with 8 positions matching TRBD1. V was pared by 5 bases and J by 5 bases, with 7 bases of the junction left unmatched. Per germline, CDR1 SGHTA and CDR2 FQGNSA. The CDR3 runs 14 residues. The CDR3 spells CASSPNRGRETQYF. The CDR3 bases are TGTGCCAGCAGCCCTAACAGGGGGAGGGAGACCCAGTACTTC.

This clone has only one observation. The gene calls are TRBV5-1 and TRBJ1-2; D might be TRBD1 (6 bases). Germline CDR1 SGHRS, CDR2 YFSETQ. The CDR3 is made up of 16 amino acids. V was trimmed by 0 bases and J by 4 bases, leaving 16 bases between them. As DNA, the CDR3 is TGCGCCAGCAGCTTGGGTCCGGACAGATCTTCCTATGGCTACACCTTC. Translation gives CASSLGPDRSSYGYTF.

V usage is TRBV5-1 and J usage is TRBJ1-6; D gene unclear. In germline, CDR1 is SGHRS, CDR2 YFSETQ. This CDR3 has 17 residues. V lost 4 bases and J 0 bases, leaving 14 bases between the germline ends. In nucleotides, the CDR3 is TGCGCCAGCAGCCCGCGCGGGCAGAGCTCCTATAATTCACCCCTCCACTTT. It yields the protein CASSPRGQSSYNSPLHF.

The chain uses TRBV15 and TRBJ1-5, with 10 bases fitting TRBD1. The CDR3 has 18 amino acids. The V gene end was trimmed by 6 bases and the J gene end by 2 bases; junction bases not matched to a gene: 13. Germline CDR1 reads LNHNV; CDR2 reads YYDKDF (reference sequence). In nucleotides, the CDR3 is TGTGCCACCAGTGCGGGGGGGACAGGGGTCCAACGCAATCAGCCCCAGCATTTT. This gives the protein CATSAGGTGVQRNQPQHF. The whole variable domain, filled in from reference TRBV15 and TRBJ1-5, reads DAMVIQNPRYQVTQFGKPVTLSCSQTLNHNVMYWYQQKSSQAPKLLFHYYDKDFNNEADTPDNFQSRRPNTSFCFLDIRSPGLGDTAMYLCATSAGGTGVQRNQPQHFGDGTRLSIL.

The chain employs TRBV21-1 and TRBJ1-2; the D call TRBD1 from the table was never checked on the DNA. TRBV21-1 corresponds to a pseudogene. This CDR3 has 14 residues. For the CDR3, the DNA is TGTGCCAGCAGCAAGATAACAGGGCACTATGGCTACACCTTC. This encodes CASSKITGHYGYTF.

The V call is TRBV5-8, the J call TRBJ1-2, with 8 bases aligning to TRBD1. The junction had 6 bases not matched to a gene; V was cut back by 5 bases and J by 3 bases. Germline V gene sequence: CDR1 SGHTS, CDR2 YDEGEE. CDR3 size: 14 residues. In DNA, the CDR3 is TGTGCCAGCAGGTCAGGGGGCGCAGACTATGGCTACACCTTC. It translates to CASRSGGADYGYTF.

The DNA of the CDR3 is TGCGCCAGCAGCCAAGCGACGACAAACTACGAGCAGTACTTC. It codes for CASSQATTNYEQYF. V is TRBV4-1 and J is TRBJ2-7; D unclear. The length of the CDR3 is 14 residues. Germline V gene sequence: CDR1 MGHRA, CDR2 YSYEKL. V shed 1 base and J shed 3 bases, with 10 bases lying between them.

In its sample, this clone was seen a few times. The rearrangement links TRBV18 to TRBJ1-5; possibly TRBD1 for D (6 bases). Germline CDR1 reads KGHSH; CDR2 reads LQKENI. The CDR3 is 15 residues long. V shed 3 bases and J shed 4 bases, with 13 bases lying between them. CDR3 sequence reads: CASSPGVGGNQPQHF. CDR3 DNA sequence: TGTGCCAGCTCACCGGGGGTAGGGGGTAATCAGCCCCAGCATTTT.

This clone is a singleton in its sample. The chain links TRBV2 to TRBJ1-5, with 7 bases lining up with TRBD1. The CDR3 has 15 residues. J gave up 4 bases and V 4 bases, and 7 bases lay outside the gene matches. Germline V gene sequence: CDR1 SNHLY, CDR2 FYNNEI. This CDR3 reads CASSAGTADNQPQHF. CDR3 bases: TGTGCCAGCAGTGCCGGGACAGCTGATAATCAGCCCCAGCATTTT. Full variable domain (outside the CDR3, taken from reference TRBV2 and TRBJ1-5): EPEVTQTPSHQVTQMGQEVILRCVPISNHLYFYWYRQILGQKVEFLVSFYNNEISEKSEIFDDQFSVERPDGSNFTLKIRSTKLEDSAMYFCASSAGTADNQPQHFGDGTRLSIL.

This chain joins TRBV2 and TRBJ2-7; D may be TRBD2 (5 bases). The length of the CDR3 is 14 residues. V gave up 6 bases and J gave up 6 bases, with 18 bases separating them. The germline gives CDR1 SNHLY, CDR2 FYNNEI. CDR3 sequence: CASRGTSVRGEQYF. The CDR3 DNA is TGTGCCAGCAGGGGAACGTCTGTTCGGGGCGAGCAGTACTTC.

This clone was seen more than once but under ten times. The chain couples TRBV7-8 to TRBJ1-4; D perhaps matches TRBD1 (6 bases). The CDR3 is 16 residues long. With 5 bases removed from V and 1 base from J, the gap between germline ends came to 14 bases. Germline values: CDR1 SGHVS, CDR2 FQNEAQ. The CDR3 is CASSLLGGGTNEKLFF. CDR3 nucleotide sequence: TGTGCCAGCAGCCTCCTGGGAGGGGGAACTAATGAAAAACTGTTTTTT.

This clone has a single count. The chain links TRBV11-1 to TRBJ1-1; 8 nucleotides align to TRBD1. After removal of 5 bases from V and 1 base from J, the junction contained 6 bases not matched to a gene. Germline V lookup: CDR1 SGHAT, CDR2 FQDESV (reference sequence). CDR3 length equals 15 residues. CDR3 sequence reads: CASSLQGVGNTEAFF. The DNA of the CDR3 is TGTGCCAGCAGCCTACAGGGGGTTGGGAACACTGAAGCTTTCTTT.

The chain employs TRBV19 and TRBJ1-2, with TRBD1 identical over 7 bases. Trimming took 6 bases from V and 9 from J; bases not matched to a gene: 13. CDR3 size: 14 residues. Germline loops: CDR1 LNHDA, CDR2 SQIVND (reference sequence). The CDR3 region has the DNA TGTGCCAGTAGCACCCTTGGCAGGGGGTATAGCTACACCTTC. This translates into CASSTLGRGYSYTF.

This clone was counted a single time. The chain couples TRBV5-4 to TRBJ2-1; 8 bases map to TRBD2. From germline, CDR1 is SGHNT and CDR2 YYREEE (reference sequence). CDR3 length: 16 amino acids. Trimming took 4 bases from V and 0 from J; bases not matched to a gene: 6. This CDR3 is CASSGIAGSSYNEQFF. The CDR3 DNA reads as TGTGCCAGCAGCGGGATAGCGGGAAGCTCCTACAATGAGCAGTTCTTC. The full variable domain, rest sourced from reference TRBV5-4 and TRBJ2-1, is ETGVTQSPTHLIKTRGQQVTLRCSSQSGHNTVSWYQQALGQGPQFIFQYYREEENGRGNFPPRFSGLQFPNYSSELNVNALELDDSALYLCASSGIAGSSYNEQFFGPGTRLTVL.

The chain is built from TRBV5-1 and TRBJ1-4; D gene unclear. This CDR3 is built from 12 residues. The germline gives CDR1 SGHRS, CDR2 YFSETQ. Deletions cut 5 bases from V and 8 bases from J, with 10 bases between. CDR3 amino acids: CASSLTGEKLFF. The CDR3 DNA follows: TGCGCCAGCAGTCTTACGGGGGAAAAACTGTTTTTT. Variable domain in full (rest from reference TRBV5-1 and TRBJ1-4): KAGVTQTPRYLIKTRGQQVTLSCSPISGHRSVSWYQQTPGQGLQFLFEYFSETQRNKGNFPGRFSGRQFSNSRSEMNVSTLELGDSALYLCASSLTGEKLFFGSGTQLSVL.

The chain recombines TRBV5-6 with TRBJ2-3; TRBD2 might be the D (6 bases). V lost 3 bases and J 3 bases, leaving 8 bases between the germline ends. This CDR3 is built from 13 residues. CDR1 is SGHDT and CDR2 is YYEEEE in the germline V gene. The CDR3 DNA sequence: TGTGCCAGCAGCTGGGCGGGGACAGATACGCAGTATTTT. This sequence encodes CASSWAGTDTQYF.

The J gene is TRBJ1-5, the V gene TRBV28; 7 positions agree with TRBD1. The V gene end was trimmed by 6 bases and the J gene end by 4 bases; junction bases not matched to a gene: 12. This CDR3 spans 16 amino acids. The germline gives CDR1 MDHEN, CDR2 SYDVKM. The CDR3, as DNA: TGTGCCAGCAGCCGGGGCCCGACAGGGTTGAATCAGCCCCAGCATTTT. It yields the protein CASSRGPTGLNQPQHF.

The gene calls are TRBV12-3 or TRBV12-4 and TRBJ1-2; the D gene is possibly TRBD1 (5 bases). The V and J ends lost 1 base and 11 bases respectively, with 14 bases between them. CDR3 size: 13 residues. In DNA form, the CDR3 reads TGTGCCAGCAGTTTAGAGACGGGGGGGAGATACACCTTC. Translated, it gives CASSLETGGRYTF.